The text below deals with one T cell receptor (beta chain). V trimming: 8 bases; J trimming: 5 bases; junction bases outside the gene matches: 22. This CDR3 comprises 18 residues. The sample originates from a study of blood T cell repertoires in COVID-19. Under the authors' procedure: Reference gene primer amplification gave estimated nucleated cell counts. Profiling relied on immunoSEQ multiplex PCR, and the TCRdb table lists in-frame clones only, not all of them. V and J calls plus clone size are reproduced from that table; the DNA served to infer D and trimming. The sample yields over 200,000 clones, 80% to 85% seen once.

This TCR was sampled from a human donor in a cohort sampled during active COVID-19. The chain carries TRBV23-1 and TRBJ1-1; 8 bases map to TRBD1. TRBV23-1 is treated as an ORF (open reading frame) with a function not yet certain. Sequencing input: peripheral blood. CDR3 loop: CASGRFRDRLSIWTEAFF. The CDR3 DNA reads as TGCGCCAGCGGGCGATTCCGGGACAGGCTTTCTATTTGGACTGAAGCTTTCTTT.